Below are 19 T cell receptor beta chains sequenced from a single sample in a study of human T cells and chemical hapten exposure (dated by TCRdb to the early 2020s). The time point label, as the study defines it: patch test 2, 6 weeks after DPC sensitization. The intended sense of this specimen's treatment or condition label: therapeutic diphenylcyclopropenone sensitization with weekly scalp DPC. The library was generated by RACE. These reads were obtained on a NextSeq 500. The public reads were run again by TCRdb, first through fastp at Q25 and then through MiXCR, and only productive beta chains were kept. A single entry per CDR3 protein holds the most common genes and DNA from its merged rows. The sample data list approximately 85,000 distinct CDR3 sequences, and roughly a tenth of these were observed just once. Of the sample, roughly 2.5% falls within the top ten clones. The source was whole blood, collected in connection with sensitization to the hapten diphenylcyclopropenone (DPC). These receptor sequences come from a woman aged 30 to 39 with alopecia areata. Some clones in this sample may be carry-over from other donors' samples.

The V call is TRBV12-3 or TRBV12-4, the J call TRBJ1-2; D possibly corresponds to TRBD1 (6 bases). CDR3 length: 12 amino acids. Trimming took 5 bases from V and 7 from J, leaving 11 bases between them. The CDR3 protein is CASSVTGPGYTF. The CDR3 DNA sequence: TGTGCCAGCAGTGTTACAGGGCCTGGCTACACCTTC.

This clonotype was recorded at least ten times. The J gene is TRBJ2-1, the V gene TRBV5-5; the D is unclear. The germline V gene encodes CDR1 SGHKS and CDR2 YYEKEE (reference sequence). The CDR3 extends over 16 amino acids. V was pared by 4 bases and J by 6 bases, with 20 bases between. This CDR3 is CASSPKASTSVNEQFF. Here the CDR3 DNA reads TGTGCCAGCAGCCCCAAAGCATCGACGTCCGTCAATGAGCAGTTCTTC.

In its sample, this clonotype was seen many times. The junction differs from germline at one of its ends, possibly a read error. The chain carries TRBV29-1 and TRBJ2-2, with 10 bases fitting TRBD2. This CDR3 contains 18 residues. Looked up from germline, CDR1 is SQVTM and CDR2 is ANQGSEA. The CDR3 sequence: CSAEPLAGAFANTGELFF. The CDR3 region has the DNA TGCAGCGCTGAACCCCTAGCGGGGGCCTTCGCGAACACCGGGGAGCTGTTTTTT.

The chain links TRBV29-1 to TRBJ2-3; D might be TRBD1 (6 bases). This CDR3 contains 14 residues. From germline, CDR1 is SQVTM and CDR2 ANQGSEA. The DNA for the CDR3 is TGCAGTACAAGGGGGAGTTTCAGCACAGATACGCAGTATTTT. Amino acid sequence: CSTRGSFSTDTQYF.

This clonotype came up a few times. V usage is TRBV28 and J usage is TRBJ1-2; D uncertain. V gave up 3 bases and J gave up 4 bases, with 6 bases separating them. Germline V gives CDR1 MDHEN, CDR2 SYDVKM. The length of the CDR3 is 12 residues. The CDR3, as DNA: TGTGCCAGCAGTTTGACAAGCTATGGCTACACCTTC. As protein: CASSLTSYGYTF.

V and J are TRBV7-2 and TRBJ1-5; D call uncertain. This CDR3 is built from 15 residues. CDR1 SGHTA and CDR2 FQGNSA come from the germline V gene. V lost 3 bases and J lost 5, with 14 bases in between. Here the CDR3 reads CASSFVRSTDQPQHF. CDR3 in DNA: TGTGCCAGCAGCTTTGTTCGGTCAACGGATCAGCCCCAGCATTTT.

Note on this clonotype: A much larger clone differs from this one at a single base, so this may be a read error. The CDR3 is CASSSASTDTQYF. The CDR3 DNA is TGTGCCAGCAGTTCGGCTAGCACAGATACGCAGTATTTT. The rearrangement links TRBV6-5 to TRBJ2-3; D unclear. The CDR3 runs 13 residues. From germline, CDR1 is MNHEY and CDR2 SVGAGI. The V gene lost 4 bases and the J gene lost 0 bases, with 5 bases spanning the gap.

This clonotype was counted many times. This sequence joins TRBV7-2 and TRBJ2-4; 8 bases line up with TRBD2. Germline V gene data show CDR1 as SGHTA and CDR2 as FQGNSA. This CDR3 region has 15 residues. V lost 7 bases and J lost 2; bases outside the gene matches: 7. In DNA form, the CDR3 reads TGTGCCAGCAATGATGCGGGGGGCTCCAAAAACATTCAGTACTTC. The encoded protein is CASNDAGGSKNIQYF.

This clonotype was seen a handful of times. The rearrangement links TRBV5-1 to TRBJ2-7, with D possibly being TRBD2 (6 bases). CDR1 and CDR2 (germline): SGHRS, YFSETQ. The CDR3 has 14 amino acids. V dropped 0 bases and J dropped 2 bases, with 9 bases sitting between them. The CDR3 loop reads CASSLAGSPYEQYF. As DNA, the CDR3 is TGCGCCAGCAGCTTGGCCGGGAGCCCCTACGAGCAGTACTTC.

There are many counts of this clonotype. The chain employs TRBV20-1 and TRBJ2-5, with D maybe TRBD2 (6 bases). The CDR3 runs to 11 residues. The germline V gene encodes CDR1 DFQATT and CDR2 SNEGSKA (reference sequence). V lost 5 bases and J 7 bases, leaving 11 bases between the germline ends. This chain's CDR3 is CSAGTPGTQYF. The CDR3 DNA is TGCAGTGCTGGGACTCCGGGGACCCAGTACTTC.

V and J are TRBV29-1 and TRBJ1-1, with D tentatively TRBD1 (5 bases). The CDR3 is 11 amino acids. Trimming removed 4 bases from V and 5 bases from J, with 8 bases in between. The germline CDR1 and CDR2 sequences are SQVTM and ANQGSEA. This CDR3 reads CSVVWGTEAFF. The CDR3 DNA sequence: TGCAGCGTTGTGTGGGGGACTGAAGCTTTCTTT.

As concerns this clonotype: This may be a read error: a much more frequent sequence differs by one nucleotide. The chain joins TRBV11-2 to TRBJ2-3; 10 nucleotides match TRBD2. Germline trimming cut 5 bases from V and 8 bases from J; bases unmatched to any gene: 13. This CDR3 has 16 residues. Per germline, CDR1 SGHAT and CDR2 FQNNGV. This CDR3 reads CASSPRFSGRMVTQYF. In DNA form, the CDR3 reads TGTGCCAGCAGCCCCCGGTTTAGCGGGAGGATGGTTACGCAGTATTTT.

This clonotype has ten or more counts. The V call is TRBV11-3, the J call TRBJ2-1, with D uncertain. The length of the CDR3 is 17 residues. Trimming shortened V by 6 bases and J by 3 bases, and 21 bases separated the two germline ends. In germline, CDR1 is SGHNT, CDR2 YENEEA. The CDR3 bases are TGTGCCAGCAGTTACGAGCCCCCGTCGGGCTACTACAATGAGCAGTTCTTC. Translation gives CASSYEPPSGYYNEQFF.

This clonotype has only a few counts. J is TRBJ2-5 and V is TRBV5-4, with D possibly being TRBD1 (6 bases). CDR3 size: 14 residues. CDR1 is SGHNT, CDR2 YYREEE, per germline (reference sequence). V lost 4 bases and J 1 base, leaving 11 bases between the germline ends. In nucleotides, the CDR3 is TGTGCCAGCAGCCCCGGGACACTCCAAGAGACCCAGTACTTC. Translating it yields CASSPGTLQETQYF.

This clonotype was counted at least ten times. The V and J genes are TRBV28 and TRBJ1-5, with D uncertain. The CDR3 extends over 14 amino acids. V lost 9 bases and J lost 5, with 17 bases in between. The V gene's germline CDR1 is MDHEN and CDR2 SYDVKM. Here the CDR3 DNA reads TGTGCCAGTCGGGAGTACTCTTTCGATCAGCCCCAGCATTTT. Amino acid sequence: CASREYSFDQPQHF.

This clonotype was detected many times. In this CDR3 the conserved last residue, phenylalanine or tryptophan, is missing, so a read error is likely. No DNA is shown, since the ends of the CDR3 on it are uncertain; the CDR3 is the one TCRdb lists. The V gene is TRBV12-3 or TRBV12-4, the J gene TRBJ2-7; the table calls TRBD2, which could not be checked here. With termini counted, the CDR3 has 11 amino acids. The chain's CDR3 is CASSLGRLPTL.

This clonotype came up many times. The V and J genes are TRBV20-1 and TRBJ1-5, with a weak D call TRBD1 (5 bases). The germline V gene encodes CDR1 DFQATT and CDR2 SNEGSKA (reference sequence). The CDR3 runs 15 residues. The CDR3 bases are TGCAGCGCATCACGAGGGGAGTATAGCAATCAGCCCCAGCATTTT. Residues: CSASRGEYSNQPQHF.

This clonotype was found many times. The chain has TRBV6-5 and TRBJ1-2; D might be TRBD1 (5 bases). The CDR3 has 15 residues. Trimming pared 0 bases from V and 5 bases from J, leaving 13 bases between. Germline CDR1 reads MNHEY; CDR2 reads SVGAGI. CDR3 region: CASSYSADSLYGYTF. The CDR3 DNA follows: TGTGCCAGCAGTTACTCGGCCGACAGCCTTTATGGCTACACCTTC.

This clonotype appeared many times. The CDR3 reads CASSEGTKSYEQYF. The CDR3 coding sequence is TGTGCCAGCAGTGAAGGGACAAAGAGCTACGAGCAGTACTTC. This chain joins TRBV2 and TRBJ2-7; the D gene is possibly TRBD1 (5 bases). Germline V gene data show CDR1 as SNHLY and CDR2 as FYNNEI. Trimming took off 1 base at V and 3 bases at J, with 10 bases between the two ends. CDR3 length: 14 residues.